This T cell receptor (beta chain) was captured by sequencing in a study of early stage breast cancer tumors. A word on this clone: What it binds is not known.

Study-wide findings and caveats: Tumor and normal breast were distinguished via blood comparison in about 90% of the 16 patients.

The data were produced by immunoSEQ multiplex PCR, yet TCRdb's version contains in-frame clones alone and is incomplete. Counted here are around 10,000 clones, roughly 68% occurring once; the ten biggest clones make up roughly 7.7%. The clonotype originates from a person aged 45 to 60 with breast cancer. The sequencing sample was made of breast tumor tissue.

The CDR3 DNA reads TGTGCCAGCAGCCGGGGAGGGGAGCTGTTTTTT. It is translated as CASSRGGELFF. The chain couples TRBV13 to TRBJ2-2; the D gene is possibly TRBD2 (5 bases). V was cut by 5 bases and J by 8 bases, with 6 bases left in between. CDR1 PRHDT and CDR2 FYEKMQ come from the germline V gene (reference sequence). This CDR3 spans 11 amino acids.